A selection of T cell receptor beta chains follows, all from one sample in a study of beta chain features in type 1 diabetes. TCRdb's copy holds only in-frame clones and misses some; the assay was immunoSEQ multiplex PCR. There are 300,000 to 350,000 clones in the sample; 8% occur only once, and 0.44% lies in the top ten. The sample taken for sequencing was central memory CD4+ T cells from blood. Receptors originate from a woman between 18 and 30 years old in good health. Each CDR3 is given with its conserved first and last residue. The D gene is left open where the match is weak. Only part of the rows carry a size: once, few, many, or a class if the clone is expanded.

>TRBV7-2|few|TRBJ2-1|TRBD2
TGTGCCAGCAGCTTAGTAGCGGGAGGTACCTACAATGAGCAGTTCTTC
CASSLVAGGTYNEQFF
>TRBV7-8|-|TRBJ2-7|-
TGTGCCAGCAGCCCGGGGGCAGGGAACGAGCAGTACTTC
CASSPGAGNEQYF
>TRBV18|many|TRBJ2-7|TRBD2
TGTGCCAGCTCGACTAGCGACTACGAGCAGTACTTC
CASSTSDYEQYF
>TRBV20-1|-|TRBJ2-5|-
TGCAGTGCTAGGCCACAAGAGACCCAGTACTTC
CSARPQETQYF
>TRBV27|-|TRBJ2-1|TRBD2
TGTGCCAGCAGCAGACCGGGACTAGCGGACAATGAGCAGTTCTTC
CASSRPGLADNEQFF
>TRBV5-4|few|TRBJ2-3|TRBD2
TGTGCCAGCACCGGGGGGACCACAAGGAGCACAGATACGCAGTATTTT
CASTGGTTRSTDTQYF
>TRBV5-6|-|TRBJ2-7|-
TGTGCCAGCAGCGATACTAGTGCTCTGTCCTACGAGCAGTACTTC
CASSDTSALSYEQYF
>TRBV29-1|few|TRBJ2-5|-
TGCAGCGTAAGGAAAGAGACCCAGTACTTC
CSVRKETQYF
>TRBV18|-|TRBJ1-5|TRBD1
TGTGCCAGCTCACTGGGACAGGGAAACCAGCCCCAGCATTTT
CASSLGQGNQPQHF
>TRBV5-1|many|TRBJ2-1|-
TGCGCCAGCAGCTTGGGGTTATCGACCACCACGGCCTACAATGAGCAGTTCTTC
CASSLGLSTTTAYNEQFF
>TRBV11-2|-|TRBJ1-1|-
TGTGCCAGCAGCTTCTCACGGGACACTGAAGCTTTCTTT
CASSFSRDTEAFF
>TRBV7-9|-|TRBJ2-1|-
TGTGCCAGCAGCTATTTGGGGGCCGTCTACAATGAGCAGTTCTTC
CASSYLGAVYNEQFF
>TRBV4-2|-|TRBJ2-3|TRBD2
TGTGCCAGCAGCCAAGATCCGGCTAGCGGGTACACAGATACGCAGTATTTT
CASSQDPASGYTDTQYF
>TRBV4-3|-|TRBJ2-7|-
TGCGCCAGCAGCCAAGGAGCTGACGGTCTTTCCTACGAGCAGTACTTC
CASSQGADGLSYEQYF
>TRBV28|-|TRBJ2-3|TRBD2
TGTGCCAGCAGTGACAATAGCGGGAGTTGGACAGATACGCAGTATTTT
CASSDNSGSWTDTQYF
>TRBV6-6|-|TRBJ2-5|-
TGTGCCAGCAGTTACACTCAGGGAGCACAAGAGACCCAGTACTTC
CASSYTQGAQETQYF
>TRBV5-6|-|TRBJ1-5|-
TGTGCCAGCAGCCGGGCTCAGCCCCAGCATTTT
CASSRAQPQHF
>TRBV7-9|-|TRBJ2-1|-
TGTGCCAGCAGCTTTGGGGGTTCCTACAATGAGCAGTTCTTC
CASSFGGSYNEQFF
>TRBV5-4|-|TRBJ2-6|TRBD1
TGTGCCAGCAGCTTGGAGACAGGGACTGGGGCCAACGTCCTGACTTTC
CASSLETGTGANVLTF
>TRBV13|many|TRBJ2-2|-
TGTGCCAGCAGCAGAGGAAGGAACACCGGGGAGCTGTTTTTT
CASSRGRNTGELFF
>TRBV7-9|many|TRBJ2-3|-
TGTGCCAGCAGACTCAGCGGCACAGATACGCAGTATTTT
CASRLSGTDTQYF
>TRBV5-8|-|TRBJ1-5|-
TGTGCCAGCAGCTACGCGAGCAATCAGCCCCAGCATTTT
CASSYASNQPQHF
>TRBV6-5|-|TRBJ2-1|TRBD2
TGTGCCAGCAGTTACGGAGTAGCGGGACGCAGCAATGAGCAGTTCTTC
CASSYGVAGRSNEQFF
>TRBV5-1|many|TRBJ1-2|TRBD1
TGCGCCAGCAGCTCATGGACAGGCGGAAAGACCTATGGCTACACCTTC
CASSSWTGGKTYGYTF
>TRBV6-1|many|TRBJ2-7|TRBD1
TGTGCCAGCAGTGAACGGACAGGGGTCTACGAGCAGTACTTC
CASSERTGVYEQYF
>TRBV19|many|TRBJ1-5|-
TGTGCCAGTAGTTCAGCCTTCAATCAGCCCCAGCATTTT
CASSSAFNQPQHF
>TRBV5-1|-|TRBJ1-2|-
TGCGCCAGCAGCTTCCAGAACAACTATGGCTACACCTTC
CASSFQNNYGYTF
>TRBV5-1|-|TRBJ2-5|TRBD1
TGCGCCAGCAGCTTGGTCCCTACAACAGGGGTCGAGACCCAGTACTTC
CASSLVPTTGVETQYF
>TRBV27|-|TRBJ2-4|-
TGTGCCAGCAGTCCCGGGAGCGGTTTAGCCAAAAACATTCAGTACTTC
CASSPGSGLAKNIQYF
>TRBV10-3|many|TRBJ2-3|-
TGTGCCATCAGGGACAACACAGATACGCAGTATTTT
CAIRDNTDTQYF
>TRBV28|few|TRBJ1-2|-
TGTGCCAGCAGTCCACACGACCGTAACAGGGATGGCTACACCTTC
CASSPHDRNRDGYTF
>TRBV13|-|TRBJ2-5|TRBD2
TGTGCCAGCAGCTTATCTAGCGGGTGGAAGACCCAGTACTTC
CASSLSSGWKTQYF
>TRBV5-1|-|TRBJ2-5|-
TGCGCCAGCAGCTTACAGGGTAACCAAGAGACCCAGTACTTC
CASSLQGNQETQYF
>TRBV4-3|-|TRBJ2-3|TRBD2
TGCGCCAGCAGCCAAGGGACTAGCGGGAACCAACACACAGATACGCAGTATTTT
CASSQGTSGNQHTDTQYF
>TRBV21-1|few|TRBJ2-1|-
TGTGCCAGCAGCAAACCTATCCCGGCCTACAATGAGCAGTTCTTC
CASSKPIPAYNEQFF
>TRBV7-2|-|TRBJ2-7|-
TGTGCCAGCAGCGGCCGACAGCCCGGGGCCTACGAGCAGTACTTC
CASSGRQPGAYEQYF
>TRBV11-3|many|TRBJ1-1|-
TGTGCCAGCAGCTTCCAGGTGGGAACTGAAGCTTTCTTT
CASSFQVGTEAFF
>TRBV28|few|TRBJ2-2|-
TGTGCCAGCAGTTTAACAGCGGACACCGGGGAGCTGTTTTTT
CASSLTADTGELFF
>TRBV29-1|-|TRBJ2-1|TRBD2
TGCAGCGTTCGAGGCCGACTAGCCCATGAGCAGTTCTTC
CSVRGRLAHEQFF
>TRBV14|few|TRBJ2-3|-
TGTGCCAGCAGCCAAGACACGGCCTCGGCAGATACGCAGTATTTT
CASSQDTASADTQYF
>TRBV5-4|-|TRBJ1-5|-
TGTGCCAGCAGCTTGTGGCCGGGCGCGGGTAGCAATCAGCCCCAGCATTTT
CASSLWPGAGSNQPQHF
>TRBV7-8|once|TRBJ2-1|-
TGTGCCAGCAGTCCAAACAGTTACGATGAGCAGTTCTTC
CASSPNSYDEQFF
>TRBV4-1|-|TRBJ1-4|TRBD1
TGCGCCAGCAGCCAAGATTGGGGACAGGGCGATGAAAAACTGTTTTTT
CASSQDWGQGDEKLFF
>TRBV6-6|-|TRBJ1-5|TRBD1
TGTGCCAGCAGTCCCGGGACAGGGGGCTGGCAGCCCCAGCATTTT
CASSPGTGGWQPQHF
>TRBV11-2|few|TRBJ2-1|-
TGTGCCAGCAGCTTACCGGGAAGCTCCTACAATGAGCAGTTCTTC
CASSLPGSSYNEQFF
>TRBV7-2|few|TRBJ2-1|TRBD2
TGTGCCAGCAGCTCCGGACTAGCGGGAGGTTCAAATGAGCAGTTCTTC
CASSSGLAGGSNEQFF
>TRBV7-6|many|TRBJ2-3|TRBD2
TGTGCCAGCAGGGAGGGACTAGCGGCCACTAGCACAGATACGCAGTATTTT
CASREGLAATSTDTQYF
>TRBV6-6|-|TRBJ2-7|TRBD1
TGTGCCAGCAGTTCGGGGACAGGGGGGCTCTACGAGCAGTACTTC
CASSSGTGGLYEQYF
>TRBV19|-|TRBJ1-5|-
TGTGCCAGTAGCAAACCCCCAGGGATTTGGCAGCCCCAGCATTTT
CASSKPPGIWQPQHF
>TRBV7-8|-|TRBJ2-3|-
TGTGCCAGCAGTCCCAGGCGGGGCCCCACAGATACGCAGTATTTT
CASSPRRGPTDTQYF
>TRBV2|many|TRBJ1-2|-
TGTGCCGTAAACGCCGGGGTGCGAGGCTACACCTTC
CAVNAGVRGYTF
>TRBV6-5|-|TRBJ1-1|-
TGTGCCAGCAGTTACTCGACCCAGGGTAGAGAAGCTTTCTTT
CASSYSTQGREAFF
>TRBV6-5|-|TRBJ1-2|TRBD1
TGTGCCAGCAGGGGACAGAACTATGGCTACACCTTC
CASRGQNYGYTF